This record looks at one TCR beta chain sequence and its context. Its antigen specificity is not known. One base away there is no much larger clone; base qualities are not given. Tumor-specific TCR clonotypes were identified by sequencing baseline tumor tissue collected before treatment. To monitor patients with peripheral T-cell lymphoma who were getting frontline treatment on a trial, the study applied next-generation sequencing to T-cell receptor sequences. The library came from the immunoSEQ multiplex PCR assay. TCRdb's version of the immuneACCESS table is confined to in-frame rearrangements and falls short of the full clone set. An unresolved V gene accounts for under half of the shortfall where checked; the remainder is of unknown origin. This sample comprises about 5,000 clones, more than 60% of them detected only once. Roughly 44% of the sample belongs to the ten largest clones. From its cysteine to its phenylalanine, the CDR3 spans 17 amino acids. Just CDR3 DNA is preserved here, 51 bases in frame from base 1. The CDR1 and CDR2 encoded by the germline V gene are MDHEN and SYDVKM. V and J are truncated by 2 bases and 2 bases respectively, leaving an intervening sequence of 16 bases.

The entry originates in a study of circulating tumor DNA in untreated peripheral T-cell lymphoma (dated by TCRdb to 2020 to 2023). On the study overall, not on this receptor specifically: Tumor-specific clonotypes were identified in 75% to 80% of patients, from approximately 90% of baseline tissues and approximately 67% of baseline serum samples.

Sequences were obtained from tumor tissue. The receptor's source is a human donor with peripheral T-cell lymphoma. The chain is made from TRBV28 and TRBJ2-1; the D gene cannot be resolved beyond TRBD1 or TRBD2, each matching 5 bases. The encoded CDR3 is CASSLVGRHYAYNEQFF. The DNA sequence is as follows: TGTGCCAGCAGTTTAGTGGGACGACACTATGCCTACAATGAGCAGTTCTTC.